One TCR beta chain is described in this entry. The repertoire was sequenced with immunoSEQ multiplex PCR; TCRdb's copy has only in-frame clones and lacks some. The repertoire has tens of thousands of clones, around 86% of them found once; the top ten carry 4.9%. CDR1 is GTSNPN, CDR2 SVGIG, per germline (reference sequence). Deletions cut 5 bases from V and 0 bases from J, with 17 bases between. This CDR3 is 16 amino acids long. The sample is drawn from a study of blood T cell repertoires in COVID-19. On the study more broadly: T cells, B-cell-depleted T cells, or PBMCs provided the cDNA or gDNA that served as material.

The clonotype was recovered from a woman of 80 years or more with acute or convalescent COVID-19. The V and J genes are TRBV30 and TRBJ2-1, with a possible D match to TRBD1 (5 bases). The sequencing input was peripheral blood. The CDR3 nucleotides are TGTGCCTGGGCTGACAGAGACTTCAGCTCCTACAATGAGCAGTTCTTC. Protein product: CAWADRDFSSYNEQFF. Filled out from reference TRBV30 and TRBJ2-1, the complete variable domain reads SQTIHQWPATLVQPVGSPLSLECTVEGTSNPNLYWYRQAAGRGLQLLFYSVGIGQISSEVPQNLSASRPQDRQFILSSKKLLLSDSGFYLCAWADRDFSSYNEQFFGPGTRLTVL.